A single T cell receptor (beta chain) is shown here with its context. Its specificity is unknown. The germline V gene encodes CDR1 SGHAT and CDR2 FQNNGV. V was cut by 1 base and J by 0 bases, with 11 bases left in between. The length of the CDR3 is 16 residues. The entry originates in a study of shared clonotypes between healthy human individuals. Findings of the study overall: Clonotypes that were shared across a handful of donors made up 4.5% to 5% of naive CD4 clonotypes.

Sequencing used immunoSEQ multiplex PCR; TCRdb keeps in-frame clones, though not all of them. The repertoire has 300,000 or so clones, roughly 70% of them found once; the top ten carry over 9%. The sequence derives from a man younger than 45 in good health. This chain links TRBV11-2 with TRBJ2-3, with a possible D match to TRBD1 (6 bases). The material sequenced was memory CD4+ T cells sorted from blood. Sample subset: CD45RA-negative fraction. The CDR3 here is CASSLVSGQSTDTQYF. Here the CDR3 DNA reads TGTGCCAGCAGCTTAGTAAGCGGACAGAGCACAGATACGCAGTATTTT.